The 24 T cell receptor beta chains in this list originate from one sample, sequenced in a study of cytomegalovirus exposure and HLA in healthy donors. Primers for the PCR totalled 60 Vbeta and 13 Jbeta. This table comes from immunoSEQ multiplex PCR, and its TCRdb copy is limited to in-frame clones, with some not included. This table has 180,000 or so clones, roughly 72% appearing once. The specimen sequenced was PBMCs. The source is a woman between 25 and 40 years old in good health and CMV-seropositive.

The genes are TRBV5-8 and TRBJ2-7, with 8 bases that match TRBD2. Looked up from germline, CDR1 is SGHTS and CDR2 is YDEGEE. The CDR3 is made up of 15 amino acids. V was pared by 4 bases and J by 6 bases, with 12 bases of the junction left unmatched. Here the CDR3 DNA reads TGTGCCAGCAGCCCCATAGCGGGGTGGGGTTCCGAGCAGTACTTC. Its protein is CASSPIAGWGSEQYF.

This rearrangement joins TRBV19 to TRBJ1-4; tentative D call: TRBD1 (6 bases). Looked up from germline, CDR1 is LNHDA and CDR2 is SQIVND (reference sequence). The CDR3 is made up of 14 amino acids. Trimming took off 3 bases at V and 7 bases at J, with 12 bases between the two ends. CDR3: CASSIRGEGEKLFF. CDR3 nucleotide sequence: TGTGCCAGTAGTATCAGGGGTGAGGGTGAAAAACTGTTTTTT.

CDR3 nucleotide sequence: TGTGCCAGCACCGCCGGGGGAAGGACTGAAGCTTTCTTT. It specifies CASTAGGRTEAFF. This rearrangement joins TRBV2 to TRBJ1-1; D may be TRBD1 (5 bases). V was pared by 7 bases and J by 5 bases, with 14 bases between. The CDR3 runs to 13 residues. The germline CDR1 and CDR2 sequences are SNHLY and FYNNEI.

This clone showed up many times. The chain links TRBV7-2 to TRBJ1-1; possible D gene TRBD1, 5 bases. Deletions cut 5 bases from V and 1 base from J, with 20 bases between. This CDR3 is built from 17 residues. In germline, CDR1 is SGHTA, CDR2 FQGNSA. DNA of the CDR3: TGTGCCAGCAGCCCGTTTAGTAGTAGGACACCGAACACTGAAGCTTTCTTT. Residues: CASSPFSSRTPNTEAFF.

The CDR3 DNA is TGTGCCAGCAGCTTAAGAAGCGGGACGGCCGCTTACGAGCAGTACTTC. It translates to CASSLRSGTAAYEQYF. The chain recombines TRBV7-6 with TRBJ2-5; 7 bases are a match to TRBD2. TRBJ2-7 matches the DNA end more closely, so the J call is doubtful. Germline V gene lookup returns CDR1 SGHVS and CDR2 FNYEAQ. This CDR3 has 16 residues.

CDR3 sequence: CASSLSSRWSHLHF. CDR3 bases: TGTGCCAGCAGTTTATCGTCCCGGTGGAGTCATCTCCACTTT. V gene TRBV28 combines with J gene TRBJ1-6; D not resolved. The CDR3 has 14 residues. The V and J ends lost 1 base and 16 bases respectively, with 17 bases between them. In germline, CDR1 is MDHEN, CDR2 SYDVKM.

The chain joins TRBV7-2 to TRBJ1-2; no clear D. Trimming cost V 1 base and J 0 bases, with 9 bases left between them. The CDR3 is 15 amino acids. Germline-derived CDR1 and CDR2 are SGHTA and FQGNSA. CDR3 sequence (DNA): TGTGCCAGCAGCTTAGATAACAGACCTAACTATGGCTACACCTTC. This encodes CASSLDNRPNYGYTF.

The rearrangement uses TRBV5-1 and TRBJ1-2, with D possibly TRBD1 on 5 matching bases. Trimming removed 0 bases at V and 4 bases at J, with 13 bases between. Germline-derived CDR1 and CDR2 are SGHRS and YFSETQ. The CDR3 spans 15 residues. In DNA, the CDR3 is TGCGCCAGCAGCTTGGGCGGGACGGTGAGCTATGGCTACACCTTC. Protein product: CASSLGGTVSYGYTF.

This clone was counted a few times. Here the CDR3 DNA reads TGTGCCTGGACGGGACTCGCTGAAGCTTTCTTT. It yields the protein CAWTGLAEAFF. The rearrangement joins TRBV30 to TRBJ1-1; maybe TRBD1 (5 bases). CDR1 is GTSNPN and CDR2 is SVGIG in the germline V gene (reference sequence). The CDR3 runs to 11 residues. V dropped 4 bases and J dropped 6 bases, with 9 bases sitting between them. The entire variable domain, with the rest obtained from reference TRBV30 and TRBJ1-1, is as follows: SQTIHQWPATLVQPVGSPLSLECTVEGTSNPNLYWYRQAAGRGLQLLFYSVGIGQISSEVPQNLSASRPQDRQFILSSKKLLLSDSGFYLCAWTGLAEAFFGQGTRLTVV.

CDR3: CAWEQGLNTEAFF. The CDR3 coding sequence is TGTGCCTGGGAACAGGGATTGAACACTGAAGCTTTCTTT. The chain combines TRBV30 with TRBJ1-1; a possible D gene is TRBD1 (6 bases). Germline CDR1 and CDR2: GTSNPN and SVGIG (reference sequence). Trimming took 5 bases from V and 0 from J, leaving 10 bases between them. CDR3 size: 13 residues.

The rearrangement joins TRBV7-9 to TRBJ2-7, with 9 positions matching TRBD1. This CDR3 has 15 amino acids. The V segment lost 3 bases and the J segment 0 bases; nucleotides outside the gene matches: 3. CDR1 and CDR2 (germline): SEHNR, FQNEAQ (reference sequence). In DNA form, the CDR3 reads TGTGCCAGCAGCTTGGACAGGGGCTTCTCCTACGAGCAGTACTTC. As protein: CASSLDRGFSYEQYF.

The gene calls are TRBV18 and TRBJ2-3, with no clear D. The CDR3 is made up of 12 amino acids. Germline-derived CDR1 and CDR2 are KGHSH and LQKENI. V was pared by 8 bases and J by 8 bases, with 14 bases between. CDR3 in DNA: TGTGCCAGCACACTTAGAGGCGGTACGCAGTATTTT. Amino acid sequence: CASTLRGGTQYF.

CDR3 sequence: CASSVGTSNTEAFF. The CDR3 bases are TGTGCCAGCAGCGTCGGGACATCGAACACTGAAGCTTTCTTT. The genes are TRBV9 and TRBJ1-1; tentatively, D is TRBD1 (6 bases). The CDR3 consists of 14 residues. The V end was cut by 2 bases, the J end by 1 base, with 9 bases between. Germline V lookup: CDR1 SGDLS, CDR2 YYNGEE.

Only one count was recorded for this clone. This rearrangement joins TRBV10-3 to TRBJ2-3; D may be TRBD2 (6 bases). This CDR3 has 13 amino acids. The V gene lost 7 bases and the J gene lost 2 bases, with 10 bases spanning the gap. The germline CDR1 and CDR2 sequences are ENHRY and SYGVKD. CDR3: CAINGGDTDTQYF. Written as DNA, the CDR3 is TGTGCCATCAACGGGGGAGACACAGATACGCAGTATTTT.

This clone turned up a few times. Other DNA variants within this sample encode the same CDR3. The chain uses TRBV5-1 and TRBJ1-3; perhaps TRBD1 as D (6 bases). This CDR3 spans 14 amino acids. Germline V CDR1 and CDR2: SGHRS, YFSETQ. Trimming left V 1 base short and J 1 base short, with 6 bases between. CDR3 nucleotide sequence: TGCGCCAGCAGCTTGAGGGGGTCTGGAAACACCATATATTTT. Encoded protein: CASSLRGSGNTIYF. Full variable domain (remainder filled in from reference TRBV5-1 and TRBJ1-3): KAGVTQTPRYLIKTRGQQVTLSCSPISGHRSVSWYQQTPGQGLQFLFEYFSETQRNKGNFPGRFSGRQFSNSRSEMNVSTLELGDSALYLCASSLRGSGNTIYFGEGSWLTVV.

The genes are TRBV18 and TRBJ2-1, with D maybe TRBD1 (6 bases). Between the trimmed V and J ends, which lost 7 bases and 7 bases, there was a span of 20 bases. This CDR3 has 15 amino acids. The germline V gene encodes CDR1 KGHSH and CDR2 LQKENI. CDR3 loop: CASCLEAGVVNEQFF. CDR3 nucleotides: TGTGCCAGCTGTCTCGAGGCAGGGGTTGTGAATGAGCAGTTCTTC.

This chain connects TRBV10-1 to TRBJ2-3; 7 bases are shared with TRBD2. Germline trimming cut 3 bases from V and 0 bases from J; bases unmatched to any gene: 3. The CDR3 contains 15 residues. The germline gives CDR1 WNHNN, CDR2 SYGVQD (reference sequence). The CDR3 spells CASSDWRGSTDTQYF. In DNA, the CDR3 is TGCGCCAGCAGTGACTGGCGGGGGAGCACAGATACGCAGTATTTT.

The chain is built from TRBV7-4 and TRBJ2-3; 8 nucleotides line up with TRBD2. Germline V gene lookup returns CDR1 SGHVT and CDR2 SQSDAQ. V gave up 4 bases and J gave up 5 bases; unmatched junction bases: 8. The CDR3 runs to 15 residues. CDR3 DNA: TGTGCCAGCAGCTCCCGACTAGCGACGGGAGATACGCAGTATTTT. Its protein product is CASSSRLATGDTQYF.

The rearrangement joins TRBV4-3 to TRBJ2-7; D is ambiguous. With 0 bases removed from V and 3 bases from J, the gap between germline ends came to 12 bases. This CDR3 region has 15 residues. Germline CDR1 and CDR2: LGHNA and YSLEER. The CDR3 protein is CASSQEIAGGYEQYF. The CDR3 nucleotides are TGCGCCAGCAGCCAAGAGATCGCCGGCGGCTACGAGCAGTACTTC.

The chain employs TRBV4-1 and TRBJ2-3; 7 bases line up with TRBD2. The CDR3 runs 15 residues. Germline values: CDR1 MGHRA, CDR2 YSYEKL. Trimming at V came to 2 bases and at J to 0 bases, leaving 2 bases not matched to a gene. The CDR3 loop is CASSQRAGSTDTQYF. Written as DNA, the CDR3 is TGCGCCAGCAGCCAAAGAGCGGGGAGCACAGATACGCAGTATTTT.

The CDR3 DNA sequence: TGCGCCAGCAGCCAAGATCGGATCAGGGAGGCGTACACTGAAGCTTTCTTT. Residues: CASSQDRIREAYTEAFF. This chain uses TRBV4-3 with TRBJ1-1; possible D gene TRBD1, 5 bases. The germline CDR1 and CDR2 sequences are LGHNA and YSLEER. The CDR3 runs to 17 residues. Trimming removed 0 bases from V and 3 bases from J, with 17 bases in between.

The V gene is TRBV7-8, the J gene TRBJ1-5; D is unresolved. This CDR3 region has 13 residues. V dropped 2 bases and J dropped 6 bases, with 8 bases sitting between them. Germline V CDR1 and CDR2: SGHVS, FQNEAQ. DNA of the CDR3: TGTGCCAGCAGCTTAAGGGAGGGTCAGCCCCAGCATTTT. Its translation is CASSLREGQPQHF.

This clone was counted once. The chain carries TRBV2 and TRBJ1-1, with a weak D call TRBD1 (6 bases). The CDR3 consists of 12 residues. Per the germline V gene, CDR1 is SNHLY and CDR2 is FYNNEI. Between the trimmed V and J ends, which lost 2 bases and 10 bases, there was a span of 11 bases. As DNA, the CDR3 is TGTGCCAGCAGTGAAACGACAGGTGTAGCTTTCTTT. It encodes CASSETTGVAFF.

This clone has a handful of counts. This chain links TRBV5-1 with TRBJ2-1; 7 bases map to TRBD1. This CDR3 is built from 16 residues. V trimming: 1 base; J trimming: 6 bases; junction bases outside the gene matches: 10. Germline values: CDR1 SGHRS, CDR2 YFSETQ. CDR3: CASSLIVGGAGNEQFF. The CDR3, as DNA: TGCGCCAGCAGCTTGATTGTAGGGGGCGCGGGCAATGAGCAGTTCTTC.